Shown below are 4 T cell receptor beta chains from a single sample sequenced in a study of T cell changes during pregnancy in multiple sclerosis. Clones were read by immunoSEQ multiplex PCR, and TCRdb kept only the in-frame ones, dropping some. The table records around 40,000 clones, roughly 90% of them present only once. The sequencing used CD8+ T cells from peripheral blood mononuclear cells, collected in the third trimester of pregnancy. The receptors here all came from a female donor with multiple sclerosis, enrolled in a pregnancy study.

This clone was detected once. V is TRBV5-1 and J is TRBJ2-7, with D tentatively TRBD1 (5 bases). V was clipped by 4 bases and J by 2 bases, with 13 bases between them. This CDR3 has 14 residues. Germline V gene data show CDR1 as SGHRS and CDR2 as YFSETQ. The CDR3 DNA sequence: TGCGCCAGCAGCCAAAGGACGGACACCTACGAGCAGTACTTC. Amino acid sequence: CASSQRTDTYEQYF. The full variable domain, its missing parts supplied by reference TRBV5-1 and TRBJ2-7, is KAGVTQTPRYLIKTRGQQVTLSCSPISGHRSVSWYQQTPGQGLQFLFEYFSETQRNKGNFPGRFSGRQFSNSRSEMNVSTLELGDSALYLCASSQRTDTYEQYFGPGTRLTVT.

The rearrangement uses TRBV7-8 and TRBJ2-2, with D possibly matching TRBD2 (6 bases). The V and J ends lost 3 bases and 0 bases respectively, with 14 bases between them. The length of the CDR3 is 17 residues. Germline V lookup: CDR1 SGHVS, CDR2 FQNEAQ. The DNA of the CDR3 is TGTGCCAGCAGCTTGGGGGGTTGGGGTACGAACACCGGGGAGCTGTTTTTT. It codes for CASSLGGWGTNTGELFF.

Only one count was recorded for this clone. The chain has TRBV7-6 and TRBJ2-1, with D possibly matching TRBD1 (6 bases). This CDR3 contains 15 residues. Germline assignment: CDR1 SGHVS and CDR2 FNYEAQ. The V and J ends lost 5 bases and 0 bases respectively, with 11 bases between them. The CDR3 DNA sequence: TGTGCCAGCAGCCCGGACAGTAGCTCCTACAATGAGCAGTTCTTC. Translation gives CASSPDSSSYNEQFF.

V is TRBV4-2 and J is TRBJ2-2, with D tentatively TRBD2 (5 bases). This CDR3 is built from 15 residues. Germline CDR1 is LGHNA and CDR2 is YNFKEQ. V gave up 0 bases and J gave up 4 bases, with 9 bases separating them. The DNA for the CDR3 is TGTGCCAGCAGCCAAGATCTAGGGAGCACCGGGGAGCTGTTTTTT. This codes for CASSQDLGSTGELFF.